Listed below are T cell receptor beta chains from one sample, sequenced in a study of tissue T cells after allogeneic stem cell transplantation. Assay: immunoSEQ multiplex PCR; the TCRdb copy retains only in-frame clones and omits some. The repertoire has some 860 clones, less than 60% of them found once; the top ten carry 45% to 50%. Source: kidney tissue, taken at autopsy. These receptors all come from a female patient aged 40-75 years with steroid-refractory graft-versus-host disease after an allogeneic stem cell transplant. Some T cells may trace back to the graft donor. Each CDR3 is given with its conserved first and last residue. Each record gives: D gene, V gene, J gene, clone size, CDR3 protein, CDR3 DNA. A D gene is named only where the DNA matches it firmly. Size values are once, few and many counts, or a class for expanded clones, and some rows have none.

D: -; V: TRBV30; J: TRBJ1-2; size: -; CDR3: CAWSVHSVNYGYTF; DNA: TGTGCCTGGAGTGTCCATTCGGTGAACTATGGCTACACCTTC
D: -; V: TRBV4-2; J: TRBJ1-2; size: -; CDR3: CASSQGGTREGYGYTF; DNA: TGTGCCAGCAGCCAAGGCGGGACCAGAGAAGGCTATGGCTACACCTTC
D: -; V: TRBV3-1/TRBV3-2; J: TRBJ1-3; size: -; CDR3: CASSQGPGNTIYF; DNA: TGTGCCAGCAGCCAAGGCCCTGGAAACACCATATATTTT
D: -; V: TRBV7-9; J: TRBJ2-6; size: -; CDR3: CASSLAGSSGANVLTF; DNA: TGTGCCAGCAGCTTAGCCGGATCTTCTGGGGCCAACGTCCTGACTTTC
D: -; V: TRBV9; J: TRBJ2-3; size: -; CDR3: CASSVRVGSGADTQYF; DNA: TGTGCCAGCAGCGTAAGAGTGGGGAGTGGGGCAGATACGCAGTATTTT
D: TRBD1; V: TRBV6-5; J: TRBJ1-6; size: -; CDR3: CASSTPGQGNSPLHF; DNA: TGTGCCAGCAGTACACCGGGACAGGGTAATTCACCCCTCCACTTT
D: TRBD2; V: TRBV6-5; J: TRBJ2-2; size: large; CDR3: CASSFGTSGTRGLFF; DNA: TGTGCCAGCAGTTTCGGGACTAGCGGGACCCGGGGGCTGTTTTTT
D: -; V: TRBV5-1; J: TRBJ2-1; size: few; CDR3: CASSKQGSSYNEQFF; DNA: TGCGCCAGCAGCAAACAGGGTAGCTCCTACAATGAGCAGTTCTTC
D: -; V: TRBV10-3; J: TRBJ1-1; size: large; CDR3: CAIRNQGGNTEAFF; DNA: TGTGCCATCAGGAATCAGGGAGGAAACACTGAAGCTTTCTTT
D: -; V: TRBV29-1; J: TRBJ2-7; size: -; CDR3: CSGYGTNYEQYF; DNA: TGCAGCGGTTACGGGACAAACTACGAGCAGTACTTC
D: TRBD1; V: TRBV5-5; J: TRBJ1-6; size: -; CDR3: CASSLQGARNSPLHF; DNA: TGTGCCAGCAGCCTTCAGGGGGCCAGGAATTCACCCCTCCACTTT
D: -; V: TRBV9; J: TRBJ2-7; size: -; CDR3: CASSTTGSHEQYF; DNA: TGTGCCAGCAGTACGACGGGGTCCCACGAGCAGTACTTC
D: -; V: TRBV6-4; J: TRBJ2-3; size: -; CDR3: CASKQPGGDTQYF; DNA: TGTGCCAGCAAACAGCCAGGTGGAGATACGCAGTATTTT
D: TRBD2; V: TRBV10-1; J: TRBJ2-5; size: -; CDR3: CPPRGGGYQETQYF; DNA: TGCCCCCCCCGTGGGGGAGGGTATCAAGAGACCCAGTACTTC
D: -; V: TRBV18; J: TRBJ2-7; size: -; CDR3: CASSPPGPSYEQYF; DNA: TGTGCCAGCTCACCACCGGGACCGTCCTACGAGCAGTACTTC
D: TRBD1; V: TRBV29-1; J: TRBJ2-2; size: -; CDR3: CSVGDRGPFANTGELFF; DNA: TGCAGCGTGGGGGACAGGGGGCCGTTCGCGAACACCGGGGAGCTGTTTTTT
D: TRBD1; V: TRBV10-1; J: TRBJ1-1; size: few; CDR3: CAGLPGQLNTEAFF; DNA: TGCGCCGGATTGCCGGGACAGCTTAACACTGAAGCTTTCTTT
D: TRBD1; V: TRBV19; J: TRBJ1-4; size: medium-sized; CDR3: CASSTQGLTNEKLFF; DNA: TGTGCCAGTAGTACACAGGGGCTTACTAATGAAAAACTGTTTTTT
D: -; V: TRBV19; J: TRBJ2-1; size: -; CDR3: CASSIGGIAYNEQFF; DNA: TGTGCCAGTAGTATAGGCGGGATAGCCTACAATGAGCAGTTCTTC
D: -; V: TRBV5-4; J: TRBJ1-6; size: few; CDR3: CASSLGRKTGNSPLHF; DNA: TGTGCCAGCAGCTTAGGGCGTAAAACAGGGAATTCACCCCTCCACTTT
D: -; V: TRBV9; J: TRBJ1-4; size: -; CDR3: CASSAQYATNEKLFF; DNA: TGTGCCAGCAGCGCGCAATACGCAACTAATGAAAAACTGTTTTTT
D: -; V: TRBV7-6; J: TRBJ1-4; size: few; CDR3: CASSLGSGGANNEKLFF; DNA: TGTGCCAGCAGCTTAGGCTCGGGGGGCGCAAATAATGAAAAACTGTTTTTT
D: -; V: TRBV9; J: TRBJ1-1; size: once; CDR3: CASSGGMRSTEAFF; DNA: TGTGCCAGCAGCGGGGGTATGAGGAGCACTGAAGCTTTCTTT
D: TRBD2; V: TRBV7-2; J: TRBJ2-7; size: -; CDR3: CASSLGLAGTYEQYF; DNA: TGTGCCAGCAGCCTAGGACTAGCGGGAACCTACGAGCAGTACTTC
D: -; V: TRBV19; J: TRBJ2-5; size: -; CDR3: CASSIGAGQETQYF; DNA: TGTGCCAGTAGTATTGGGGCGGGCCAAGAGACCCAGTACTTC
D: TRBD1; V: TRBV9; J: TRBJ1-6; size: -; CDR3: CASSATGYNSPLHF; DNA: TGTGCCAGCAGCGCGACAGGGTATAATTCACCCCTCCACTTT
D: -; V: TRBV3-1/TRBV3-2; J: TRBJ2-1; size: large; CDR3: CASSQDLSTNEQFF; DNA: TGTGCCAGCAGCCAGGACTTATCTACCAATGAGCAGTTCTTC
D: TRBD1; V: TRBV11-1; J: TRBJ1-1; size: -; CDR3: CASSSGQGGDTEAFF; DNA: TGTGCCAGCAGCTCGGGACAGGGAGGGGACACTGAAGCTTTCTTT
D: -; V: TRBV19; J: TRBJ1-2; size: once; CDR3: CASSTTEIYGYTF; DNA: TGTGCCAGTAGTACTACAGAAATCTATGGCTACACCTTC
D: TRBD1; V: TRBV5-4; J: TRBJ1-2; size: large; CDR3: CASSWDSLGYGYTF; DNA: TGTGCCAGCAGCTGGGACAGCCTTGGCTATGGCTACACCTTC
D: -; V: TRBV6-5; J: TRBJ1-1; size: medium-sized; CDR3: CASSLQGDHTEAFF; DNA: TGTGCCAGCAGTTTACAGGGTGACCACACTGAAGCTTTCTTT
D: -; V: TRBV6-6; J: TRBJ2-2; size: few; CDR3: CASSRTGTSNTGELFF; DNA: TGTGCCAGCAGCCGAACCGGGACCTCGAACACCGGGGAGCTGTTTTTT
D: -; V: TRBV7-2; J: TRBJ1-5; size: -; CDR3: CASSLGGGVPNQPQHF; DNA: TGTGCCAGCAGCTTAGGGGGCGGGGTACCCAATCAGCCCCAGCATTTT
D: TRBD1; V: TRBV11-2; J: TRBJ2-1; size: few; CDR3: CASRGPGQSSYNEQFF; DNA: TGTGCCAGCAGGGGCCCGGGACAGAGCTCCTACAATGAGCAGTTCTTC
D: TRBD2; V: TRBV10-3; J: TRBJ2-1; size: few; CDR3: CAISGRGVYNEQFF; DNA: TGTGCCATCAGTGGGCGGGGGGTCTACAATGAGCAGTTCTTC
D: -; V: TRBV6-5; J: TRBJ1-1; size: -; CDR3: CASTRGGPMNTEAFF; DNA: TGTGCCAGCACCCGCGGCGGGCCCATGAACACTGAAGCTTTCTTT
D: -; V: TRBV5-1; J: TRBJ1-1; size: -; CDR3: CASSLDWGVSTEAFF; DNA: TGCGCCAGCAGCTTGGATTGGGGAGTGAGCACTGAAGCTTTCTTT
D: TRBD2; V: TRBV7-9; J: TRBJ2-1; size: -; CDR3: CASSLELAGDNEQFF; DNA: TGTGCCAGCAGCTTAGAACTAGCGGGGGACAATGAGCAGTTCTTC
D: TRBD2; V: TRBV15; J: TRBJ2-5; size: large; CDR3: CATSRDSLAGGWGTQYF; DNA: TGTGCCACCAGCAGAGATTCGCTAGCGGGGGGCTGGGGGACCCAGTACTTC
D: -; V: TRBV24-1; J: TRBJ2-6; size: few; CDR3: CATGTSATFSGANVLTF; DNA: TGTGCCACCGGGACTTCAGCAACCTTCTCTGGGGCCAACGTCCTGACTTTC
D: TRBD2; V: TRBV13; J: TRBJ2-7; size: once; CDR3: CASSSPWEGYEQYF; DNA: TGTGCCAGCAGCTCTCCGTGGGAGGGTTACGAGCAGTACTTC
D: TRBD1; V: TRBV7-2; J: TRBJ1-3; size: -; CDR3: CASSPTRQGAFSGNTIYF; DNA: TGTGCCAGCAGCCCAACCCGACAGGGGGCCTTCTCTGGAAACACCATATATTTT
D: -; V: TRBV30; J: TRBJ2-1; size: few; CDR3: CAWKKRVPLGSYNEQFF; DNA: TGTGCCTGGAAGAAGCGGGTCCCCTTAGGTTCCTACAATGAGCAGTTCTTC
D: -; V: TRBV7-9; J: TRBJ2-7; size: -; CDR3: CASSLGLVSYEQYF; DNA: TGTGCCAGCAGCTTAGGGCTAGTTTCCTACGAGCAGTACTTC
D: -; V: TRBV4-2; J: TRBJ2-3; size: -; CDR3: CASSQGPSTDTQYF; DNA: TGTGCCAGCAGCCAAGGGCCATCCACAGATACGCAGTATTTT
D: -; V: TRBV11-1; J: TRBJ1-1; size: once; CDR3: CASSLAPGHTEAFF; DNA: TGTGCCAGCAGCTTAGCCCCAGGTCACACTGAAGCTTTCTTT
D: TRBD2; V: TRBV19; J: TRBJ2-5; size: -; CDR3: CASSPWSLAGRETQYF; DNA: TGTGCCAGTAGCCCGTGGTCACTAGCGGGACGGGAGACCCAGTACTTC
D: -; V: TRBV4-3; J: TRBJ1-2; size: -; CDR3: CASSQDGDSGYTF; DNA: TGCGCCAGCAGCCAGGACGGAGACTCTGGCTACACCTTC
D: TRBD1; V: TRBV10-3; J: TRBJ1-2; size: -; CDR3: CAISEGRDSYGYTF; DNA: TGTGCCATCAGTGAAGGAAGGGACAGCTATGGCTACACCTTC
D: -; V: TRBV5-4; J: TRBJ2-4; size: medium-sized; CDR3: CASSLPAQNIQYF; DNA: TGTGCCAGCAGCTTGCCGGCCCAAAACATTCAGTACTTC
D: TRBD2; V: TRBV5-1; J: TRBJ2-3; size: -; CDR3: CASGSGGGDTQYF; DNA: TGCGCCAGTGGTTCGGGAGGAGGTGATACGCAGTATTTT